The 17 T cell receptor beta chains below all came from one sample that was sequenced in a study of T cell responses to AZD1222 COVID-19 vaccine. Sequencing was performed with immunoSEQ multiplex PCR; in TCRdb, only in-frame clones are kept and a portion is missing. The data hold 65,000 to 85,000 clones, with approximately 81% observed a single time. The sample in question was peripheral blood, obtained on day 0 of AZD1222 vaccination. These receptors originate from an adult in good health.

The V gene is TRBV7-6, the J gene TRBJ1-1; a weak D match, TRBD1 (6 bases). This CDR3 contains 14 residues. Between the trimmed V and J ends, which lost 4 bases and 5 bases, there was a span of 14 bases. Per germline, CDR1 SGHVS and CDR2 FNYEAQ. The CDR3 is CASSSDLRGTEAFF. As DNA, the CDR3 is TGTGCCAGCAGCTCGGACCTTAGGGGGACTGAAGCTTTCTTT.

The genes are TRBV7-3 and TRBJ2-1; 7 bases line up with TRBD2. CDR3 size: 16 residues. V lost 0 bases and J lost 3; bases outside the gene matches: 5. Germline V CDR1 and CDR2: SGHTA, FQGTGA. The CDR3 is CASSLTARGFYNEQFF. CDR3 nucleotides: TGTGCCAGCAGCTTAACCGCGCGGGGGTTCTACAATGAGCAGTTCTTC.

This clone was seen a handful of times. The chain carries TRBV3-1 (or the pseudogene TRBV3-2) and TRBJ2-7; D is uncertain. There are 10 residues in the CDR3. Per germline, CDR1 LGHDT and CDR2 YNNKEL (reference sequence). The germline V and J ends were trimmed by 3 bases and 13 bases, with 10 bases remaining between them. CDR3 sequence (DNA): TGTGCCAGCAGCCATAGCAGCCTTTACTTC. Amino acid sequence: CASSHSSLYF.

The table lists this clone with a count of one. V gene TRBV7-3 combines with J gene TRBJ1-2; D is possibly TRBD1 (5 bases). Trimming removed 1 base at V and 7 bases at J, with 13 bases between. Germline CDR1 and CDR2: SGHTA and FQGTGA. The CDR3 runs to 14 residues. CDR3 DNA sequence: TGTGCCAGCAGCTTAAACGGGGCAGGGCTTGGCTACACCTTC. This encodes CASSLNGAGLGYTF.

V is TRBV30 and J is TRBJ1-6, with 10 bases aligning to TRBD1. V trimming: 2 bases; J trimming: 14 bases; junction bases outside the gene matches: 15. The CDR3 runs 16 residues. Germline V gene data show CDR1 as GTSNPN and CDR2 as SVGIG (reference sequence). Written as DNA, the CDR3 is TGTGCCTGGAGTCCCACAGGGACAGGGGATATTTACACCCTCCACTTT. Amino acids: CAWSPTGTGDIYTLHF.

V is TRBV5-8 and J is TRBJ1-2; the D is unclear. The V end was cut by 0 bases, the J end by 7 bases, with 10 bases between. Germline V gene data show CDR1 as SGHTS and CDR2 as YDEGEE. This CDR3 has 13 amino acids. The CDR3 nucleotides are TGTGCCAGCAGCTTGGGATCAGCCGGTGGCTACACCTTC. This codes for CASSLGSAGGYTF.

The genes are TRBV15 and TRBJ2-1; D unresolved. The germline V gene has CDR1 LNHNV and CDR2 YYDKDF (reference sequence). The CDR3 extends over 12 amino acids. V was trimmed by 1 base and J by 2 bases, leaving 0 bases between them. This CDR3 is CATSRAYNEQFF. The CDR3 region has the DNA TGTGCCACCAGCAGAGCCTACAATGAGCAGTTCTTC.

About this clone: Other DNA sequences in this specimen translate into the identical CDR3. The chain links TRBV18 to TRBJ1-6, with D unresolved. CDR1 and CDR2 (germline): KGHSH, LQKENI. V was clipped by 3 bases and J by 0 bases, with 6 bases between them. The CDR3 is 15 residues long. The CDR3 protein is CASSPGSSYNSPLHF. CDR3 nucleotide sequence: TGTGCCAGCTCACCCGGGAGCTCCTATAATTCACCCCTCCACTTT.

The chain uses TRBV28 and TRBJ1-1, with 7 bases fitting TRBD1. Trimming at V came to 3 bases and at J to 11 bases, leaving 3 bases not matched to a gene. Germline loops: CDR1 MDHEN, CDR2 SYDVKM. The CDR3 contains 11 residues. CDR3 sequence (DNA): TGTGCCAGCAGTTTGACAGGGATGGCTTTCTTT. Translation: CASSLTGMAFF.

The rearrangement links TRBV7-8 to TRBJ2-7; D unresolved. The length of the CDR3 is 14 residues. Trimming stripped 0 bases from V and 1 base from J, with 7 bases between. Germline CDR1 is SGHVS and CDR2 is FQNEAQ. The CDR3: CASSLAALSYEQYF. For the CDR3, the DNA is TGTGCCAGCAGCTTAGCCGCCTTGTCCTACGAGCAGTACTTC.

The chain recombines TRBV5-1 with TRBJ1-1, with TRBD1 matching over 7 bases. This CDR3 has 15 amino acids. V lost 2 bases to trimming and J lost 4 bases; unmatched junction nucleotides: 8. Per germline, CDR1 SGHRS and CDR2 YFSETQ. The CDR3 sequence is CASSFQGGSVTEAFF. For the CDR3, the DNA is TGCGCCAGCAGCTTTCAGGGGGGGTCGGTCACTGAAGCTTTCTTT.

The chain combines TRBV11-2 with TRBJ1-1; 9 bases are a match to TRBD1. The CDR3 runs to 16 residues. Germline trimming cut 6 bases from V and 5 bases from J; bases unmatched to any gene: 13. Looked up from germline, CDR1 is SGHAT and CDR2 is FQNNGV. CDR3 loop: CASRKTGGAMGTEAFF. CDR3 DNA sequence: TGTGCCAGCAGGAAAACAGGGGGCGCGATGGGTACTGAAGCTTTCTTT.

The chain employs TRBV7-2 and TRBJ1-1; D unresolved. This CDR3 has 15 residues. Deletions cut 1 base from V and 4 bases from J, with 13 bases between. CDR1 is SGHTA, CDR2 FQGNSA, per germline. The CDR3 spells CASSLGGWVGTEAFF. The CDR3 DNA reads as TGTGCCAGCAGCTTAGGTGGTTGGGTTGGCACTGAAGCTTTCTTT.

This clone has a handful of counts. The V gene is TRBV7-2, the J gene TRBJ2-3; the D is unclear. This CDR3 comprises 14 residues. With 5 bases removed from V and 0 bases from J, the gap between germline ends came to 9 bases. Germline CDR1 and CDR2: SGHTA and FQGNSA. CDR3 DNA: TGTGCCAGCAGCATGACAACTAGCACAGATACGCAGTATTTT. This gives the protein CASSMTTSTDTQYF.

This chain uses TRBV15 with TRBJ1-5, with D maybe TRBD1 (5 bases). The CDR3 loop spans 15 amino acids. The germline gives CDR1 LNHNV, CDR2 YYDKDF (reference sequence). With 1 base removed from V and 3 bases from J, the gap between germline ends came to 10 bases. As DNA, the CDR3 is TGTGCCACCAGCAGAGGACGGGGGGACAATCAGCCCCAGCATTTT. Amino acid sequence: CATSRGRGDNQPQHF.

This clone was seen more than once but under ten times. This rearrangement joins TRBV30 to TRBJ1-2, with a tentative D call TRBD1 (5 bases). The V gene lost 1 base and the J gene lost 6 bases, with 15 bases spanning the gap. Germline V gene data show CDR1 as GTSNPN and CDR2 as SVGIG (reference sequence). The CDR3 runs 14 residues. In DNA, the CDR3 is TGTGCCTGGAGTGGGGGTCGCAGGGTGCATGGCTACACCTTC. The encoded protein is CAWSGGRRVHGYTF.

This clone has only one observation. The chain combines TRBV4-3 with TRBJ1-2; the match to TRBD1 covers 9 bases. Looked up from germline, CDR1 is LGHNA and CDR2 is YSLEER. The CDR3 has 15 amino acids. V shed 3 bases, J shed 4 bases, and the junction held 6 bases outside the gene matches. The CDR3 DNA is TGCGCCAGCAGCCACGGAACAGGGGGCGCCTATGGCTACACCTTC. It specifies CASSHGTGGAYGYTF.